These 21 T cell receptor beta chains were sequenced from one sample in a study of T cells in Graves' hyperthyroidism and ophthalmopathy. What was amplified from RNA transcripts were TCR beta CDR3 regions. First-round RT-PCR with HTBI primers amplified the TCR CDR3 region. TCRdb re-called the multiplex PCR reads through MiXCR, storing one row per CDR3 protein. The sample contains approximately 600,000 distinct CDR3 sequences, about 17% of which appear only once. Sequencing used blood. The receptors stem from a woman in her twenties or thirties with Graves' hyperthyroidism.

This clonotype occurred many times. The chain recombines TRBV7-3 with TRBJ2-7; 8 positions match TRBD1. There are 15 residues in the CDR3. Germline assignment: CDR1 SGHTA and CDR2 FQGTGA. J lost 5 bases, V lost 5 bases, and 11 bases had no gene match. The CDR3 DNA reads TGTGCCAGCAGCGCACAGGGGGGAGGCCGGCACGAGCAGTACTTC. It is translated as CASSAQGGGRHEQYF.

This clonotype was seen at least ten times. The chain employs TRBV27 and TRBJ2-5; either TRBD1 or TRBD2 may supply D (5 bases each). This CDR3 spans 15 amino acids. V was clipped by 5 bases and J by 4 bases, with 17 bases between them. Looked up from germline, CDR1 is MNHEY and CDR2 is SMNVEV (reference sequence). CDR3 region: CASSLGTPRRETQYF. DNA for the CDR3: TGTGCCAGCAGTCTTGGGACCCCCCGGCGAGAGACCCAGTACTTC.

This clonotype was found many times. The chain carries TRBV30 and TRBJ2-6; D gene ambiguous. Germline assignment: CDR1 GTSNPN and CDR2 SVGIG (reference sequence). V was clipped by 8 bases and J by 3 bases, with 11 bases between them. This CDR3 is 13 amino acids long. CDR3 sequence: CALNLGGANVLTF. CDR3 DNA: TGTGCCCTTAACCTGGGTGGGGCCAACGTCCTGACTTTC.

This clonotype was observed at least ten times. The chain recombines TRBV2 with TRBJ2-7; TRBD1 agrees at 7 bases. Germline values: CDR1 SNHLY, CDR2 FYNNEI. V lost 6 bases and J lost 9; bases outside the gene matches: 5. This CDR3 is built from 11 residues. The CDR3: CASRETGSQYF. The CDR3 DNA follows: TGTGCCAGCAGGGAGACAGGGTCGCAGTACTTC.

This clonotype has a handful of counts. The rearrangement links TRBV15 to TRBJ1-5; TRBD1 is a possible D gene (6 bases). Germline V gene data show CDR1 as LNHNV and CDR2 as YYDKDF (reference sequence). This CDR3 is built from 15 residues. Trimming left V 0 bases short and J 5 bases short, with 11 bases between. CDR3 region: CATSRDSAGDQPQHF. Written as DNA, the CDR3 is TGTGCCACCAGCAGAGATTCGGCAGGGGATCAGCCCCAGCATTTT.

The rearrangement uses TRBV19 and TRBJ1-1; possible D gene TRBD1, 5 bases. Germline CDR1 and CDR2: LNHDA and SQIVND (reference sequence). V lost 7 bases to trimming and J lost 5 bases, with 14 bases between them. The CDR3 has 13 residues. The CDR3 region is CASNSGGKTEAFF. The CDR3 DNA reads TGTGCCAGTAATAGCGGGGGGAAGACTGAAGCTTTCTTT.

This clonotype was recorded once. The gene calls are TRBV19 and TRBJ1-1, with unresolved D. Germline lookup yields CDR1 LNHDA and CDR2 SQIVND (reference sequence). Trimming left V 6 bases short and J 7 bases short, with 15 bases between. There are 13 residues in the CDR3. The CDR3 DNA sequence: TGTGCCAGTAGGATACTTCCCGTGGGTGAAGCTTTCTTT. Residues: CASRILPVGEAFF.

In its sample, this clonotype was seen a few times. The genes are TRBV19 and TRBJ1-2; weak D call: TRBD1 (5 bases). The V end lost 7 bases, the J end lost 4 bases, and 13 bases lay between the germline ends. Germline V CDR1 and CDR2: LNHDA, SQIVND (reference sequence). The CDR3 loop spans 13 amino acids. CDR3: CASTTTVFYGYTF. The CDR3 nucleotides read TGTGCCAGTACCACGACAGTTTTCTATGGCTACACCTTC.

V is TRBV15 and J is TRBJ2-3, with D tentatively TRBD1 or TRBD2 (5 bases each). Germline CDR1 reads LNHNV; CDR2 reads YYDKDF (reference sequence). The CDR3 length is 14 residues. Trimming cost V 4 bases and J 2 bases, with 10 bases left between them. The CDR3 bases are TGTGCCACCAGCACCCGGGGACCCACAGATACGCAGTATTTT. This gives the protein CATSTRGPTDTQYF. Together with reference TRBV15 and TRBJ2-3, the CDR3 gives the full variable domain: DAMVIQNPRYQVTQFGKPVTLSCSQTLNHNVMYWYQQKSSQAPKLLFHYYDKDFNNEADTPDNFQSRRPNTSFCFLDIRSPGLGDTAMYLCATSTRGPTDTQYFGPGTRLTVL.

In this sample, this clonotype turned up once. This sequence joins TRBV7-3 and TRBJ2-1; D remains ambiguous. The CDR3 extends over 14 amino acids. Trimming took off 0 bases at V and 6 bases at J, with 9 bases between the two ends. Germline CDR1 and CDR2: SGHTA and FQGTGA. This CDR3 is CASSLTRASNEQFF. The CDR3 bases are TGTGCCAGCAGCTTAACGCGAGCCAGCAATGAGCAGTTCTTC. The whole variable domain, remainder taken from reference TRBV7-3 and TRBJ2-1, is GAGVSQTPSNKVTEKGKYVELRCDPISGHTALYWYRQSLGQGPEFLIYFQGTGAADDSGLPNDRFFAVRPEGSVSTLKIQRTERGDSAVYLCASSLTRASNEQFFGPGTRLTVL.

This sequence joins TRBV20-1 and TRBJ2-5, with D maybe TRBD2 (6 bases). V was cut by 6 bases and J by 5 bases, with 19 bases left in between. The CDR3 runs to 14 residues. Germline CDR1 DFQATT, CDR2 SNEGSKA (reference sequence). Here the CDR3 DNA reads TGCAGTGCAACCCGGGAGATCGTCGAGGAGACCCAGTACTTC. Protein product: CSATREIVEETQYF.

The chain links TRBV10-1 to TRBJ2-1; TRBD2 agrees at 10 bases. The CDR3 has 15 residues. Germline CDR1 and CDR2: WNHNN and SYGVQD (reference sequence). J gave up 5 bases and V 5 bases, and 6 bases lay outside the gene matches. The DNA for the CDR3 is TGCGCCAGCAGTCGACTTACTAGCGGGGACAATGAGCAGTTCTTC. Protein: CASSRLTSGDNEQFF.

This clonotype occurred many times. V and J are TRBV11-2 and TRBJ2-7; 9 bases agree with TRBD1. Germline V gene sequence: CDR1 SGHAT, CDR2 FQNNGV. V was clipped by 7 bases and J by 5 bases; unmatched bases: 9. This CDR3 is 14 amino acids long. The CDR3 DNA follows: TGTGCCAGCACCGCAGGACAGGGGTTTGACGAGCAGTACTTC. Its protein product is CASTAGQGFDEQYF.

The sample holds many counts of this clonotype. CDR3 region: CASSLDRRENVVNTEAFF. CDR3 in DNA: TGTGCCAGCAGCTTAGATCGGCGAGAAAACGTAGTGAACACTGAAGCTTTCTTT. The chain employs TRBV11-3 and TRBJ1-1; D is undetermined. This CDR3 is 18 amino acids long. Looked up from germline, CDR1 is SGHNT and CDR2 is YENEEA. V lost 0 bases and J lost 0, with 17 bases in between.

At least ten counts were recorded for this clonotype. V gene TRBV6-1 combines with J gene TRBJ2-3; TRBD1 agrees at 9 bases. Germline CDR1 is MNHNS and CDR2 is SASEGT. The CDR3 length is 16 residues. J lost 4 bases, V lost 7 bases, and 12 bases had no gene match. The CDR3 loop reads CASNQGQGNVADTQYF. The CDR3 DNA sequence: TGTGCCAGCAACCAGGGACAGGGTAATGTAGCAGATACGCAGTATTTT.

This clonotype was detected only a few times. The chain has TRBV3-1 and TRBJ2-1; 8 positions match TRBD1. V lost 3 bases and J lost 2; bases outside the gene matches: 15. Germline V gene sequence: CDR1 LGHDT, CDR2 YNNKEL (reference sequence). The CDR3 is 19 amino acids. The CDR3 coding sequence is TGTGCCAGCAGCCATCCGGACAGGGTTGGATTGAGGCCCTACAATGAGCAGTTCTTC. This sequence encodes CASSHPDRVGLRPYNEQFF.

This clonotype was seen ten or more times. The CDR3 loop reads CASSTRTGTYEQYF. The CDR3 bases are TGTGCCAGCAGTACCAGGACAGGGACCTACGAGCAGTACTTC. V gene TRBV28 combines with J gene TRBJ2-7; 8 bases align to TRBD1. CDR3 length: 14 amino acids. The V gene end was trimmed by 5 bases and the J gene end by 2 bases; junction bases not matched to a gene: 5. The germline V gene has CDR1 MDHEN and CDR2 SYDVKM.

The V and J genes are TRBV29-1 and TRBJ1-1, with D possibly TRBD1 on 5 matching bases. V lost 5 bases to trimming and J lost 0 bases, with 10 bases between them. The germline V gene encodes CDR1 SQVTM and CDR2 ANQGSEA. The CDR3 covers 13 residues. The DNA for the CDR3 is TGCAGCGTTCAGACAGATATGAACACTGAAGCTTTCTTT. Translating it yields CSVQTDMNTEAFF.

This clonotype was recorded many times. The CDR3 nucleotides are TGTGCCAGCAGCCCCCACGCCGGGACCGCGTTCTACGAGCAGTACTTC. Translated, it gives CASSPHAGTAFYEQYF. This chain links TRBV7-3 with TRBJ2-7; possibly TRBD1 or TRBD2 for D (5 bases each). Trimming removed 5 bases from V and 3 bases from J, with 20 bases in between. The CDR3 covers 16 residues. Germline V lookup: CDR1 SGHTA, CDR2 FQGTGA.

V is TRBV24-1 and J is TRBJ2-1, with TRBD2 identical over 10 bases. The CDR3 length is 15 residues. Per germline, CDR1 KGHDR and CDR2 SFDVKD. V shed 7 bases, J shed 5 bases, and the junction held 7 bases outside the gene matches. The CDR3 bases are TGTGCCACCAGCGGACCTAGCGGGAGACACAATGAGCAGTTCTTC. Translation gives CATSGPSGRHNEQFF.

This clonotype was seen repeatedly, ten times or more. DNA for the CDR3: TGTGCCAGCAGCCAAATCAGCTATGGCTACACCTTC. It codes for CASSQISYGYTF. The V call is TRBV3-1, the J call TRBJ1-2; no firm D call. CDR1 is LGHDT and CDR2 is YNNKEL in the germline V gene (reference sequence). The CDR3 extends over 12 amino acids. Trimming took off 2 bases at V and 4 bases at J, with 5 bases between the two ends.